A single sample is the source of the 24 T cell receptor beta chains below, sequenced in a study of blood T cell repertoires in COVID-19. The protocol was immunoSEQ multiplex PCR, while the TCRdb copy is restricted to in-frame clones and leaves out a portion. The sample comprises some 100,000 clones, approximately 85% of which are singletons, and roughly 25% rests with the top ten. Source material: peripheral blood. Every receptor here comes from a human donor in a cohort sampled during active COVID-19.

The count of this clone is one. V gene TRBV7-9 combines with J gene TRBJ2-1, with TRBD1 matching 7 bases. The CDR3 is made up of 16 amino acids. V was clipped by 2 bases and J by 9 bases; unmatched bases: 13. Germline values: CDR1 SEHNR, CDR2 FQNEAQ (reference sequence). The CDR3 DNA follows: TGTGCCAGCAGCTTAACCGCCTCGACAGGGTCAGGTGAGCAGTTCTTC. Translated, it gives CASSLTASTGSGEQFF.

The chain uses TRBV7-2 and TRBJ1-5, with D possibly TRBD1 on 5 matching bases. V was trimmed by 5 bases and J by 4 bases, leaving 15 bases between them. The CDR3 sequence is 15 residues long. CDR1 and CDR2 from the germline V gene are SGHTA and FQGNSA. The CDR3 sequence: CASSQGLRENQPQHF. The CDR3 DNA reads TGTGCCAGCAGCCAGGGACTCCGAGAGAATCAGCCCCAGCATTTT. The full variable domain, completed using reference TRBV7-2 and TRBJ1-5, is GAGVSQSPSNKVTEKGKDVELRCDPISGHTALYWYRQSLGQGLEFLIYFQGNSAPDKSGLPSDRFSAERTGGSVSTLTIQRTQQEDSAVYLCASSQGLRENQPQHFGDGTRLSIL.

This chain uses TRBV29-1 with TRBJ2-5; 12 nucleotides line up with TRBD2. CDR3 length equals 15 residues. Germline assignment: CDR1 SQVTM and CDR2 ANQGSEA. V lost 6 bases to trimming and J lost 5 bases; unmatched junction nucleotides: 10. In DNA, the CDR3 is TGCAGCGTGGTGACTAGCGGGGGCACTTGGGAGACCCAGTACTTC. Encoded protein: CSVVTSGGTWETQYF.

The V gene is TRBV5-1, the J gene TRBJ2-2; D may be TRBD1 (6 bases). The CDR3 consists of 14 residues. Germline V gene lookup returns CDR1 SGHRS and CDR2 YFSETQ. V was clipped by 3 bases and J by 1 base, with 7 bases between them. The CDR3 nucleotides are TGCGCCAGCAGCTCACAGGGGAACACCGGGGAGCTGTTTTTT. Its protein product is CASSSQGNTGELFF.

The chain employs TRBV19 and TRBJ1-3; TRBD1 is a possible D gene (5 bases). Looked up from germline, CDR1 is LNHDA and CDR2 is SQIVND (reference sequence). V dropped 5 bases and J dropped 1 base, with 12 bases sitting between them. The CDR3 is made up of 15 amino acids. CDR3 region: CASSRETGSGNTIYF. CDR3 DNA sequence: TGTGCCAGTAGTCGAGAAACAGGATCTGGAAACACCATATATTTT.

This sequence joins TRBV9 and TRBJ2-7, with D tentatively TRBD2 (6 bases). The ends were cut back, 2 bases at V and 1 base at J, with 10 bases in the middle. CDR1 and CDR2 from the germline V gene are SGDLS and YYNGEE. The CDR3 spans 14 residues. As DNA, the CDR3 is TGTGCCAGCAGCGTGGCGACTAGTTCCTACGAGCAGTACTTC. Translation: CASSVATSSYEQYF.

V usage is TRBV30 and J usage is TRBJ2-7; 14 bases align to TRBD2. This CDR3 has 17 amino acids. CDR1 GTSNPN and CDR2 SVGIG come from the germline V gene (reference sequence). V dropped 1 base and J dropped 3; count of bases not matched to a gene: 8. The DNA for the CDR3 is TGTGCCTGGAGTGGACTAGCGGGAGGGCTCGGGGGCTACGAGCAGTACTTC. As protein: CAWSGLAGGLGGYEQYF.

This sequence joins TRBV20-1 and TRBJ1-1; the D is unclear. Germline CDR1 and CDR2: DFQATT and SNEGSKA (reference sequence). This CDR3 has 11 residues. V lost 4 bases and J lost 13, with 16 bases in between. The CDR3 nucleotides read TGCAGTGCTAACCACAGATATAATTATTTCTTT. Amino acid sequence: CSANHRYNYFF.

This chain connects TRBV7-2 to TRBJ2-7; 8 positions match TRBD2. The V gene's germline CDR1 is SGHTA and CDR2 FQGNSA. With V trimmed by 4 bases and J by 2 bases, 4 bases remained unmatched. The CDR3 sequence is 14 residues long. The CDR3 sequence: CASSSLAAAYEQYF. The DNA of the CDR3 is TGTGCCAGCAGCTCACTAGCGGCCGCCTACGAGCAGTACTTC. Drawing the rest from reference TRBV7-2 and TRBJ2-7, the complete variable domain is GAGVSQSPSNKVTEKGKDVELRCDPISGHTALYWYRQSLGQGLEFLIYFQGNSAPDKSGLPSDRFSAERTGGSVSTLTIQRTQQEDSAVYLCASSSLAAAYEQYFGPGTRLTVT.

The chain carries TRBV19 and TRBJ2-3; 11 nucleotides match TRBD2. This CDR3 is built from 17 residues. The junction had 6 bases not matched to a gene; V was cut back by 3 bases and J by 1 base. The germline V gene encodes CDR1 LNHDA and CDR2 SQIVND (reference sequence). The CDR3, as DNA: TGTGCCAGTAGTATTGGAACTAGCGGGAGCGGCACAGATACGCAGTATTTT. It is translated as CASSIGTSGSGTDTQYF.

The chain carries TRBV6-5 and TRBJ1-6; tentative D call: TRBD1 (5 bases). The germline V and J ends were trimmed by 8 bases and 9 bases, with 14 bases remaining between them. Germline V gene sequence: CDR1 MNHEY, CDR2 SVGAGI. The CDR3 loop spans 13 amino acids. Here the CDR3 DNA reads TGTGCCAGCCGAACTGGGGCTGGTTCACCCCTCCACTTT. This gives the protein CASRTGAGSPLHF.

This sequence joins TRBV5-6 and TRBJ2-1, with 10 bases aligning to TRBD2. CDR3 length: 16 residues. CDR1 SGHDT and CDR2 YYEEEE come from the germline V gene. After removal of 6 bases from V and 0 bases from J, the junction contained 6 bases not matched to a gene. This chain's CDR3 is CASNLAGVRSYNEQFF. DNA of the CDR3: TGTGCCAGCAACCTAGCGGGAGTGCGCTCCTACAATGAGCAGTTCTTC.

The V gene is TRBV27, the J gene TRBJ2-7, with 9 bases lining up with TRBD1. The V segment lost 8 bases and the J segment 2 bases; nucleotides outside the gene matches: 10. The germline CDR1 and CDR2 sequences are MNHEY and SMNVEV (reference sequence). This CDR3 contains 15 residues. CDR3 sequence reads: CASSPGTGTPYEQYF. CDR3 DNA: TGTGCCAGCTCCCCGGGGACAGGGACTCCCTACGAGCAGTACTTC.

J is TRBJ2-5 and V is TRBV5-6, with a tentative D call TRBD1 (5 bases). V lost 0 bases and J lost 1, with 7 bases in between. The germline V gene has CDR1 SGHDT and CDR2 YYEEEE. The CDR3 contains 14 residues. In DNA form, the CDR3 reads TGTGCCAGCAGCTTGGACAGGTTCCAAGAGACCCAGTACTTC. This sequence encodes CASSLDRFQETQYF. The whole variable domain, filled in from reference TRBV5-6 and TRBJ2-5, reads DAGVTQSPTHLIKTRGQQVTLRCSPKSGHDTVSWYQQALGQGPQFIFQYYEEEERQRGNFPDRFSGHQFPNYSSELNVNALLLGDSALYLCASSLDRFQETQYFGPGTRLLVL.

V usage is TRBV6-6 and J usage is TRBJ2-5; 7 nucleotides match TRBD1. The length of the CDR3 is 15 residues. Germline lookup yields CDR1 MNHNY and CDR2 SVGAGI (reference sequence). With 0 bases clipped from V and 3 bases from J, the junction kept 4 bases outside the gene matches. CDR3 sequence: CASSYSRQGEETQYF. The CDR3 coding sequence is TGTGCCAGCAGTTACTCGAGACAGGGTGAAGAGACCCAGTACTTC.

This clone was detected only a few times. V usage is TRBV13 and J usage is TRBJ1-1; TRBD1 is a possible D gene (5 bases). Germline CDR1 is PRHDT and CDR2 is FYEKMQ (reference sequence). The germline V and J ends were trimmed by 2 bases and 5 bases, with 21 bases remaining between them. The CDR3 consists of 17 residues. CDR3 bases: TGTGCCAGCAGCTTAATCGGGGACCGGGGGTTGGGAACTGAAGCTTTCTTT. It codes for CASSLIGDRGLGTEAFF.

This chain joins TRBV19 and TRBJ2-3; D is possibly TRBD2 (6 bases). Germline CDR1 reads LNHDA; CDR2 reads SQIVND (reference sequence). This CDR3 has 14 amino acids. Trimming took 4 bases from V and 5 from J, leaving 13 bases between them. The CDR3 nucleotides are TGTGCCAGTAGTACCCGGGACTTTGGAGATACGCAGTATTTT. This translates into CASSTRDFGDTQYF.

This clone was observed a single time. CDR3 sequence: CASSVLTGLNTEAFF. In DNA form, the CDR3 reads TGTGCCAGTAGTGTACTCACAGGGCTTAACACTGAAGCTTTCTTT. This chain joins TRBV19 and TRBJ1-1, with D possibly matching TRBD1 (6 bases). The CDR3 is 15 residues long. Germline loops: CDR1 LNHDA, CDR2 SQIVND (reference sequence). Trimming shortened V by 5 bases and J by 2 bases, and 15 bases separated the two germline ends.

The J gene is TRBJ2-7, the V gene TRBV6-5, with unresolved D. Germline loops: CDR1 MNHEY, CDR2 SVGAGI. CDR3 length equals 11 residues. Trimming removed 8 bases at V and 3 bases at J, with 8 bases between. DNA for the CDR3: TGTGCCAGCTCTCGCGGCTACGAGCAGTACTTC. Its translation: CASSRGYEQYF.

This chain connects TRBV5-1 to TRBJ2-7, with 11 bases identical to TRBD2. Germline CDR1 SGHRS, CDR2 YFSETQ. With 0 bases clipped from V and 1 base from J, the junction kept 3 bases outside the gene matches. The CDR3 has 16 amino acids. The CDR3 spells CASSLGLAGRSYEQYF. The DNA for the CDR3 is TGCGCCAGCAGCTTGGGACTAGCGGGAAGGTCCTACGAGCAGTACTTC.

CDR3 region: CASSIGTGVGETQYF. CDR3 in DNA: TGTGCCAGTAGTATAGGCACAGGGGTTGGGGAGACCCAGTACTTC. The chain has TRBV19 and TRBJ2-5, with TRBD1 matching 7 bases. J was trimmed by 5 bases and V by 1 base; bases with no gene match: 7. CDR3 length equals 15 residues. Looked up from germline, CDR1 is LNHDA and CDR2 is SQIVND (reference sequence).

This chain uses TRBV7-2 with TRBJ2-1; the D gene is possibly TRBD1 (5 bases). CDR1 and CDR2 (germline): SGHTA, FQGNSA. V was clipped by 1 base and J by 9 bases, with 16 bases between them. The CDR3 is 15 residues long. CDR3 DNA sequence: TGTGCCAGCAGCTTAGTAGGGGATATGGTAGGTGAGCAGTTCTTC. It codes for CASSLVGDMVGEQFF.

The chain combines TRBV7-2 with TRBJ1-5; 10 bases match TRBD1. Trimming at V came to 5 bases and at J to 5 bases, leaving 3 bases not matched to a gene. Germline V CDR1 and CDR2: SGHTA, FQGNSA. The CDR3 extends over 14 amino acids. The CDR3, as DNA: TGTGCCAGCAGCCCTGGACAGGGGGATCAGCCCCAGCATTTT. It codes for CASSPGQGDQPQHF. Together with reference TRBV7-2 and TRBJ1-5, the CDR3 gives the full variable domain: GAGVSQSPSNKVTEKGKDVELRCDPISGHTALYWYRQSLGQGLEFLIYFQGNSAPDKSGLPSDRFSAERTGGSVSTLTIQRTQQEDSAVYLCASSPGQGDQPQHFGDGTRLSIL.

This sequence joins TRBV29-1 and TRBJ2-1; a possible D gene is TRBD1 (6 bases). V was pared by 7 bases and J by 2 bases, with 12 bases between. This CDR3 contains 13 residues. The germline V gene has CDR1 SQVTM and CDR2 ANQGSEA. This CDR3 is CSALQGTYNEQFF. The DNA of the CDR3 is TGCAGCGCACTACAGGGAACCTACAATGAGCAGTTCTTC.